The rows below give T cell receptor beta chains drawn from one sample of a study of blood T cell repertoires in COVID-19. Profiled with immunoSEQ multiplex PCR; TCRdb holds only in-frame clones, not every one. The sample lists some 64,000 clones, over 55% occurring once. Sequencing was done on a sample of peripheral blood. The source of these receptors is a woman aged 70-85 years with COVID-19, enrolled during active disease. CDR3s include the opening cysteine and the closing phenylalanine or tryptophan. The D gene is left open where the match is weak. Clone size is given for some rows only: seen once, a few or many times, or a class if the clone is expanded.

TRBJ1-1 | TRBD1 | once | TRBV5-8 | TGTGCCAGCAGCCCGGGACAGGGGGCTACTGAAGCTTTCTTT | CASSPGQGATEAFF
TRBJ1-1 | TRBD1 | few | TRBV7-9 | TGTGCCAGCAGCCTGGGACAGGGTCAAGACACTGAAGCTTTCTTT | CASSLGQGQDTEAFF
TRBJ1-1 | NA | few | TRBV7-3 | TGTGCCACTCACCCACAGGCTGAACGGGAAGCTTTCTTT | CATHPQAEREAFF
TRBJ2-3 | NA | few | TRBV3-1/TRBV3-2 | TGTGCCAGCAGCCCCGTTCTGGGACTAGATACGCAGTATTTT | CASSPVLGLDTQYF
TRBJ2-2 | TRBD1 | NA | TRBV4-2 | TGTGCCAGCAGCCAGGGGGACAGGGAGGCCGGGGAGCTGTTTTTT | CASSQGDREAGELFF
TRBJ2-4 | TRBD2 | NA | TRBV11-3 | TGTGCCAGCAGCTTAGAACTAGCGTCCGACATTCAGTACTTC | CASSLELASDIQYF
TRBJ2-5 | NA | NA | TRBV10-3 | TGTGCAATGGGCAGGGGCCAAGAGACCCAGTACTTC | CAMGRGQETQYF
TRBJ2-6 | TRBD1 | NA | TRBV11-3 | TGTGCCAGCAGCTTATACCTGGGACAGATCTCTGGGGCCAACGTCCTGACTTTC | CASSLYLGQISGANVLTF
TRBJ2-3 | NA | NA | TRBV5-1 | TGCGCCAGCAGCTTGTTAGGAGACCCTAGCACAGATACGCAGTATTTT | CASSLLGDPSTDTQYF
TRBJ1-1 | TRBD1 | NA | TRBV5-4 | TGTGCCAGCAGCCAGATGGGACAGGTGAACACTGAAGCTTTCTTT | CASSQMGQVNTEAFF
TRBJ2-5 | TRBD2 | NA | TRBV11-2 | TGTGCCAGCAGCTTAGATATGATAGCGGGAGAGGAGACCCAGTACTTC | CASSLDMIAGEETQYF
TRBJ2-1 | NA | NA | TRBV7-3 | TGTGCCAGCAGCTTGGGACTTCCCCCTGAGGATGAGCAGTTCTTC | CASSLGLPPEDEQFF
TRBJ2-1 | TRBD1 | NA | TRBV11-3 | TGTGCCAGCAGGGTCGGGACAGTCGGGTACAATGAGCAGTTCTTC | CASRVGTVGYNEQFF
TRBJ2-1 | NA | NA | TRBV15 | TGTGCCACCAGCAGTCTGCGGCGTTCCTACAATGAGCAGTTCTTC | CATSSLRRSYNEQFF
TRBJ2-2 | TRBD2 | NA | TRBV11-2 | TGTGCCAGCAGCCCCTTAGCGGGCCCCCGGGGCGGGGAGCTGTTTTTT | CASSPLAGPRGGELFF
TRBJ2-3 | NA | NA | TRBV7-9 | TGTGCCAGCAGCAAACTTAGCGGAGCGGGCACAGATACGCAGTATTTT | CASSKLSGAGTDTQYF
TRBJ2-7 | TRBD1 | NA | TRBV6-5 | TGTGCCAGCAGGACGGGACAGGGCGAGCAGTACTTC | CASRTGQGEQYF
TRBJ2-3 | TRBD1 | NA | TRBV19 | TGTGCCAGTAGTTCCCCCTGGACAGGAGATACGCAGTATTTT | CASSSPWTGDTQYF
TRBJ2-7 | TRBD1 | once | TRBV11-2 | TGTGCCAGCAGCTTACCGGGACAGAGCTACGAGCAGTACTTC | CASSLPGQSYEQYF
TRBJ2-3 | NA | NA | TRBV5-4 | TGTGCCAGCAGCCTTGTTAGGGGTGGCACAGATACGCAGTATTTT | CASSLVRGGTDTQYF
TRBJ1-4 | NA | NA | TRBV5-5 | TGTGCCAGCAGCCCCCTGATGGGGAGTTATAATGAAAAACTGTTTTTT | CASSPLMGSYNEKLFF
TRBJ2-3 | TRBD2 | NA | TRBV19 | TGTGCCAGTAGTAGTCTAGCGGGGGCCCACACAGATACGCAGTATTTT | CASSSLAGAHTDTQYF
TRBJ2-7 | TRBD1 | NA | TRBV5-1 | TGCGCCAGCAGCTTGGGACAGGGGGTCTACGAGCAGTACTTC | CASSLGQGVYEQYF
TRBJ1-5 | TRBD1 | NA | TRBV18 | TGTGCCAGCTCACCAGGGACAGGGCGCGGCCAGCCCCAGCATTTT | CASSPGTGRGQPQHF
TRBJ1-5 | NA | NA | TRBV6-1 | TGTGCCAGCAGTGAATATATTCGGGGGGACGGCAATCAGCCCCAGCATTTT | CASSEYIRGDGNQPQHF
TRBJ1-2 | NA | NA | TRBV3-1/TRBV3-2 | TGTGCCAGCAGCCAAGAATTTGCGGGCTACACCTTC | CASSQEFAGYTF
TRBJ1-1 | NA | NA | TRBV19 | TGTGCCAGTAGTAAGGGAGGGTTCACTGAAGCTTTCTTT | CASSKGGFTEAFF
TRBJ1-2 | NA | NA | TRBV18 | TGTGCCAGCTCACAGTCCCAGGCAGGGGATTCCTATGGCTACACCTTC | CASSQSQAGDSYGYTF
TRBJ2-7 | NA | NA | TRBV4-2 | TGTGCCAGCAGCCAAGATAACGGCCAGGACGAGCAGTACTTC | CASSQDNGQDEQYF
TRBJ2-1 | TRBD2 | once | TRBV5-1 | TGCGCCAGCAGCTGGGGTAGCGGGACAAAGGACAATGAGCAGTTCTTC | CASSWGSGTKDNEQFF
TRBJ1-6 | NA | NA | TRBV10-1 | TGCGCCAGCACCGGGATGGCGGGGTCACCCCTCCACTTT | CASTGMAGSPLHF
TRBJ1-1 | NA | NA | TRBV7-8 | TGTGCCACCCTTGCGGGGGGATTATATGCTGAAGCTTTCTTT | CATLAGGLYAEAFF
TRBJ1-1 | NA | NA | TRBV6-2/TRBV6-3 | TGTGCCAGCAGTGATCGGGGTTGGACTGAAGCTTTCTTT | CASSDRGWTEAFF